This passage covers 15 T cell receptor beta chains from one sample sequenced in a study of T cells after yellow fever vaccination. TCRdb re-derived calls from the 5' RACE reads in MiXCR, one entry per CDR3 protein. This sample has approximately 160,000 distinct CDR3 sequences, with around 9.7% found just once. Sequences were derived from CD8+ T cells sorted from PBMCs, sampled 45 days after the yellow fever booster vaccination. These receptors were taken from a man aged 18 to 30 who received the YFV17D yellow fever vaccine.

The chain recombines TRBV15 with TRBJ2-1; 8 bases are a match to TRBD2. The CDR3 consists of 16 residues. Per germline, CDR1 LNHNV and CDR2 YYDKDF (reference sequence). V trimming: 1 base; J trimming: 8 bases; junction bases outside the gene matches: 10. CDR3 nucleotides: TGTGCCACCAGCAGAGTACTTCGGGGGGGGGCGGATGAGCAGTTCTTC. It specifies CATSRVLRGGADEQFF. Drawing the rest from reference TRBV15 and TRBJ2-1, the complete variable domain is DAMVIQNPRYQVTQFGKPVTLSCSQTLNHNVMYWYQQKSSQAPKLLFHYYDKDFNNEADTPDNFQSRRPNTSFCFLDIRSPGLGDTAMYLCATSRVLRGGADEQFFGPGTRLTVL.

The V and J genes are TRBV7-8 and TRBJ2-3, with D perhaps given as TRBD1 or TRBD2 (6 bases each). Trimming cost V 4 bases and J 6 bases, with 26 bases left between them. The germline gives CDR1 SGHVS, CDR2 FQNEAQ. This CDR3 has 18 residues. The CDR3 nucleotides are TGTGCCAGCAGCTGGGAACGGTCCGGGGGCGCTTCTTACGATACGCAGTATTTT. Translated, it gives CASSWERSGGASYDTQYF.

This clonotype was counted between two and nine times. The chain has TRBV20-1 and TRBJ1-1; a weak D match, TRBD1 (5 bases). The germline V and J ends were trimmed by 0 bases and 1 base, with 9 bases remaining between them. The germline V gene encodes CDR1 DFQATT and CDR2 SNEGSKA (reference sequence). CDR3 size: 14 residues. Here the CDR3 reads CSAREAGRNTEAFF. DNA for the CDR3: TGCAGTGCTAGAGAGGCAGGGAGGAACACTGAAGCTTTCTTT.

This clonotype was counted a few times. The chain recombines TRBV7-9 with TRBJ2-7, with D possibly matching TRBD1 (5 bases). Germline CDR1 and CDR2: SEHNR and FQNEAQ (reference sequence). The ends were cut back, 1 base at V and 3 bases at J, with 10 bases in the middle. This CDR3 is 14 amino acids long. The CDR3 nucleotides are TGTGCCAGCAGCTTAGGGGGCCCGAACTACGAGCAGTACGTC. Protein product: CASSLGGPNYEQYV.

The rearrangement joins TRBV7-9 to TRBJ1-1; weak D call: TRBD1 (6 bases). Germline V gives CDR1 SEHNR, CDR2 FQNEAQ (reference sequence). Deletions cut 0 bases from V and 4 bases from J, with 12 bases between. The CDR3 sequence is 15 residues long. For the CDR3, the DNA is TGTGCCAGCAGCTTAGCAGGGGGGCAGGGCACTGAAGCTTTCTTT. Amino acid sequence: CASSLAGGQGTEAFF.

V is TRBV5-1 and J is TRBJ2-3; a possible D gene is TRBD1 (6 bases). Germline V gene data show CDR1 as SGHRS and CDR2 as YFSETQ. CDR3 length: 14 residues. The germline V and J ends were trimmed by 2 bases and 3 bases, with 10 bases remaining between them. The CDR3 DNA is TGCGCCAGCAGCTTCGGCCAGGGGACAGATACGCAGTATTTT. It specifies CASSFGQGTDTQYF. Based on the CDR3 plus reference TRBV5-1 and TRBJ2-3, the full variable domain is KAGVTQTPRYLIKTRGQQVTLSCSPISGHRSVSWYQQTPGQGLQFLFEYFSETQRNKGNFPGRFSGRQFSNSRSEMNVSTLELGDSALYLCASSFGQGTDTQYFGPGTRLTVL.

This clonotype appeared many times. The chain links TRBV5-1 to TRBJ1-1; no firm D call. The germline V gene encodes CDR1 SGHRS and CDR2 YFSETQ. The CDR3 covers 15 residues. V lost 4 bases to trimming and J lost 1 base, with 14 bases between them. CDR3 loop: CASSKPGAENTEAFF. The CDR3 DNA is TGCGCCAGCAGCAAGCCGGGCGCCGAGAACACTGAAGCTTTCTTT. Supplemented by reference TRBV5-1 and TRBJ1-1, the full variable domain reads KAGVTQTPRYLIKTRGQQVTLSCSPISGHRSVSWYQQTPGQGLQFLFEYFSETQRNKGNFPGRFSGRQFSNSRSEMNVSTLELGDSALYLCASSKPGAENTEAFFGQGTRLTVV.

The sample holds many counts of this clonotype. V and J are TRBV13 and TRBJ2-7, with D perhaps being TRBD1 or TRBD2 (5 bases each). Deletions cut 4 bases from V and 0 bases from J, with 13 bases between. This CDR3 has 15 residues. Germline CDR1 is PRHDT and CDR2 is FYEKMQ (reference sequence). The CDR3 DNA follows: TGTGCCAGCAGCTCCAGGGACCAGGGCTCCTACGAGCAGTACTTC. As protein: CASSSRDQGSYEQYF.

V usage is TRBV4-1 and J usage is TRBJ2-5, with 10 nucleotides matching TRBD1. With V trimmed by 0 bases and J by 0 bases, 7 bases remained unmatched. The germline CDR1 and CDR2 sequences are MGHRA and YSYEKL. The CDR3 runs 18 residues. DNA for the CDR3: TGCGCCAGCAGCCAAGATCCGCCCGGGACAGGGGACCAAGAGACCCAGTACTTC. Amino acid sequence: CASSQDPPGTGDQETQYF.

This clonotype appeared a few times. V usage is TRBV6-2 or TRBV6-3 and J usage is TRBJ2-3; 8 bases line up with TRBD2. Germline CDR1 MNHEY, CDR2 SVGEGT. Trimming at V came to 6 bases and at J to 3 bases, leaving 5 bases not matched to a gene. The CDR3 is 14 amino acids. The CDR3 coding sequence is TGTGCCAGCAGCCTTAGCGGGATGACAGATACGCAGTATTTT. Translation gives CASSLSGMTDTQYF.

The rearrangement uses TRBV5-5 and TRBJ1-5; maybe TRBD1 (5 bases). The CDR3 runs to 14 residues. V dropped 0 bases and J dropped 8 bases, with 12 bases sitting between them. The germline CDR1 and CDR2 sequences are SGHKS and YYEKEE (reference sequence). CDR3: CASSLGTGEKPQHF. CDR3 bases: TGTGCCAGCAGCTTGGGAACGGGGGAGAAGCCCCAGCATTTT.

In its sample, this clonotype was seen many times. For the CDR3, the DNA is TGTGCCATCAGTGAGATTTCTTATCTGCGGGGAGGAGAGACCCAGTACTTC. It translates to CAISEISYLRGGETQYF. This sequence joins TRBV10-3 and TRBJ2-5; a possible D gene is TRBD2 (6 bases). Per germline, CDR1 ENHRY and CDR2 SYGVKD. V dropped 2 bases and J dropped 4 bases, with 20 bases sitting between them. The CDR3 is 17 residues long.

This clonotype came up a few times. The CDR3 protein is CASTHNAGSTEAFF. CDR3 nucleotides: TGTGCCAGCACCCATAACGCGGGGTCCACTGAAGCTTTCTTT. This chain connects TRBV11-1 to TRBJ1-1; D is ambiguous. V lost 7 bases and J lost 4, with 16 bases in between. CDR1 and CDR2 from the germline V gene are SGHAT and FQDESV (reference sequence). The CDR3 is 14 residues long.

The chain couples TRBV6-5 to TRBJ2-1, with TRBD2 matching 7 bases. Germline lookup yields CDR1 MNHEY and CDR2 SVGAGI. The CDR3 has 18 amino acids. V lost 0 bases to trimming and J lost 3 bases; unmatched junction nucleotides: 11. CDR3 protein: CASSYSSQRGRVYNEQFF. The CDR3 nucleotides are TGTGCCAGCAGTTACTCGTCTCAGCGGGGAAGGGTCTACAATGAGCAGTTCTTC.

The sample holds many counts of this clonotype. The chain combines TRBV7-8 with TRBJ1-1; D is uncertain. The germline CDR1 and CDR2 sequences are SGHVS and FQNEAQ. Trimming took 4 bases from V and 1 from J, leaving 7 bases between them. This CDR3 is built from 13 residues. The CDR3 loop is CASSSGGNTEAFF. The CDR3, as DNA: TGTGCCAGCAGCTCAGGAGGGAACACTGAAGCTTTCTTT.